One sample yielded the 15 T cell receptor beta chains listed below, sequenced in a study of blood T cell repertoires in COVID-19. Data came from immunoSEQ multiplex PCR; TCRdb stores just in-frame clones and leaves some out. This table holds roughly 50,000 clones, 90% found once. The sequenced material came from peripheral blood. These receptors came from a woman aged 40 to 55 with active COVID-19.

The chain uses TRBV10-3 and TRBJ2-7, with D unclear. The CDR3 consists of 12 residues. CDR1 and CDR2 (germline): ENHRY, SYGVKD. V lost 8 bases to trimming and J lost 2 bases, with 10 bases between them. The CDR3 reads CAISPGAYEQYF. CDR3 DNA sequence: TGTGCCATCTCGCCAGGCGCCTACGAGCAGTACTTC.

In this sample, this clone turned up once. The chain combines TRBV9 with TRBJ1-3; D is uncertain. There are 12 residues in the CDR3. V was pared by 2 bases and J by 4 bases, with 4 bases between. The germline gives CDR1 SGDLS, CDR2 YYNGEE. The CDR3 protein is CASSVTGNTIYF. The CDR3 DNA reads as TGTGCCAGCAGCGTGACAGGAAACACCATATATTTT.

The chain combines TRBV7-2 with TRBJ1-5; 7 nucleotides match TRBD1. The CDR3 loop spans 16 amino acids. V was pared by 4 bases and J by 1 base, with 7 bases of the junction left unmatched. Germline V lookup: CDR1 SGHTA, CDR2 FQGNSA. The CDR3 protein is CASSSQPGQSNQPQHF. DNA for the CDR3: TGTGCCAGCAGCTCCCAACCGGGACAGAGCAATCAGCCCCAGCATTTT.

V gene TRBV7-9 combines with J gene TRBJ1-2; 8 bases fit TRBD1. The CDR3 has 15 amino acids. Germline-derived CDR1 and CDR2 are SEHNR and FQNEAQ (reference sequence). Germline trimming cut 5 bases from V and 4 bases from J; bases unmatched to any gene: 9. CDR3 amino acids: CASSPPGTGAYGYTF. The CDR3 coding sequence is TGTGCCAGCAGCCCCCCCGGGACAGGAGCCTATGGCTACACCTTC.

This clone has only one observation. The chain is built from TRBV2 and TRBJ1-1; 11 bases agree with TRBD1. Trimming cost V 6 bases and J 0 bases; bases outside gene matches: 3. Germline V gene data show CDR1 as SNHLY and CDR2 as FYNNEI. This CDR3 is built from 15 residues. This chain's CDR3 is CASRDRGRLNTEAFF. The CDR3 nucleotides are TGTGCCAGCAGGGACAGGGGGCGGCTGAACACTGAAGCTTTCTTT.

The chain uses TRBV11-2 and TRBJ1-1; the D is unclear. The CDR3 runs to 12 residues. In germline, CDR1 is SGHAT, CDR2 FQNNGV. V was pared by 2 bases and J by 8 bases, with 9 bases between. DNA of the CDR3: TGTGCCAGCAGCTTACTAGCAAGAGAAGCTTTCTTT. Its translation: CASSLLAREAFF.

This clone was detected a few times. CDR3 in DNA: TGTGCCAGCAGCCCGGAGGGGCCCGCGTGGCCCTCAGAGACCCAGTACTTC. Protein: CASSPEGPAWPSETQYF. The chain employs TRBV5-6 and TRBJ2-5; TRBD2 is a possible D gene (6 bases). V shed 4 bases and J shed 4 bases, with 23 bases lying between them. Germline V gives CDR1 SGHDT, CDR2 YYEEEE. CDR3 length equals 17 residues.

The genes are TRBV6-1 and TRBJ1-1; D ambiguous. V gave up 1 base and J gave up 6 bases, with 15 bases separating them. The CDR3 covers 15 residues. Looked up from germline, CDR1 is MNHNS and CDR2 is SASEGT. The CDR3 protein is CASSEEEGRVAEAFF. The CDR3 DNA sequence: TGTGCCAGCAGTGAAGAGGAGGGAAGGGTCGCTGAAGCTTTCTTT.

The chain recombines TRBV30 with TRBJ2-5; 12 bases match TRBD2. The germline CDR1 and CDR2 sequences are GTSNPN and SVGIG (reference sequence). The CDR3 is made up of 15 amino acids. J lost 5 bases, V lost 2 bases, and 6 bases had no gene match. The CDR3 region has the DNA TGTGCCTGGAGTCCGGGACTAGCGGGTGGGGAGACCCAGTACTTC. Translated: CAWSPGLAGGETQYF.

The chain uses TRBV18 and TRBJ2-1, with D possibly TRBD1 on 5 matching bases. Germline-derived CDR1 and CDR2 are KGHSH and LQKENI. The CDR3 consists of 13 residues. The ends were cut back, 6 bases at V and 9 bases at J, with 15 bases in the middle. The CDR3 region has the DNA TGTGCCAGCTCGTCGGACAAACAAAGTGAGCAGTTCTTC. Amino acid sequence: CASSSDKQSEQFF.

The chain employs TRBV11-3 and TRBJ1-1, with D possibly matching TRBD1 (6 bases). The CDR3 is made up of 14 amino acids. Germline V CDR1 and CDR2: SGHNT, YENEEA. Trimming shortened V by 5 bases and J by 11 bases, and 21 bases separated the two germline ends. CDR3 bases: TGTGCCAGCAGCCCCCTATCGGGGGGGCGTAGGGCTTTCTTT. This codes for CASSPLSGGRRAFF.

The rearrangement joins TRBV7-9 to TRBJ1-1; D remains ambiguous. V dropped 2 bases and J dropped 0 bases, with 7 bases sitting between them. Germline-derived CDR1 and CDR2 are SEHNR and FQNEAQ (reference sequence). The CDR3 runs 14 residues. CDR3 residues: CASSLSEMNTEAFF. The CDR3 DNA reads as TGTGCCAGCAGCTTATCAGAAATGAACACTGAAGCTTTCTTT.

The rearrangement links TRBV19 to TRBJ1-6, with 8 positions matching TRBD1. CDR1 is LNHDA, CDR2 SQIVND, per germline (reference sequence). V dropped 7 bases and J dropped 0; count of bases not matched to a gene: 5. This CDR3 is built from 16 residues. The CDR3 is CASNRGSSSYNSPLHF. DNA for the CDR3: TGTGCCAGTAACAGGGGGTCAAGCTCCTATAATTCACCCCTCCACTTT.

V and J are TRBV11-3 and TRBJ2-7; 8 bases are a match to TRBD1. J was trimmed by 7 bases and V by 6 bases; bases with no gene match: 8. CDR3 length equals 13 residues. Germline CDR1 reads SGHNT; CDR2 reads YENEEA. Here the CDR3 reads CASRYQGAGEQYF. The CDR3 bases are TGTGCCAGCAGGTACCAGGGGGCGGGAGAGCAGTACTTC.

The CDR3 DNA is TGCAGTGCTAGTCGGGGTTTAGTCTTGGACACTGAAGCTTTCTTT. Translating it yields CSASRGLVLDTEAFF. The chain is built from TRBV20-1 and TRBJ1-1, with D unclear. The ends were cut back, 3 bases at V and 3 bases at J, with 17 bases in the middle. Looked up from germline, CDR1 is DFQATT and CDR2 is SNEGSKA (reference sequence). The CDR3 extends over 15 amino acids.